The present entry profiles one TCR beta chain with its context. As yet, its antigen is unknown. The sample originates from a study of T cell responses to AZD1222 COVID-19 vaccine. Study outcomes and limitations: Spike-specific TCR repertoires showed rising breadth and depth after two AZD1222 doses.

This CDR3 has 16 residues. After removal of 4 bases from V and 8 bases from J, the junction contained 11 bases not matched to a gene. CDR1 is SNHLY, CDR2 FYNNEI, per germline. The repertoire was sequenced with immunoSEQ multiplex PCR; TCRdb's copy has only in-frame clones and lacks some. The sample contains around 70,000 clones, less than 85% of which appear only once. The chain employs TRBV2 and TRBJ2-1; 10 bases align to TRBD2. The clonotype comes from an adult in good health. The specimen was peripheral blood, collected on day 0 of MenACWY control vaccination. The CDR3, as DNA: TGTGCCAGCAGTGGCCAGACTAGCGGGCCTGCTCATGAGCAGTTCTTC. Translation: CASSGQTSGPAHEQFF. The full variable domain, with the rest looked up from reference TRBV2 and TRBJ2-1, is EPEVTQTPSHQVTQMGQEVILRCVPISNHLYFYWYRQILGQKVEFLVSFYNNEISEKSEIFDDQFSVERPDGSNFTLKIRSTKLEDSAMYFCASSGQTSGPAHEQFFGPGTRLTVL.